This record looks at one TCR beta chain sequence and its context. Many counts were recorded for this clonotype. The specificity of this receptor is unknown. No base quality information exists; no much larger clone differs at one position. The data originate from a study of T-cell reconstitution after alpha-beta-depleted transplantation in children (TCRdb year 2016). A note on the overall study: The study quantitatively tracked T-cell immune reconstitution after TCRalphabeta/CD19-depleted allogeneic hematopoietic cell transplantation in children using TCR repertoire profiling.

V is clipped by 1 base and J by 4 bases, and the sequence between their germline boundaries is 5 bases long. The CDR3 spans 12 residues, from the cysteine through the phenylalanine. Only the CDR3 DNA is retained, 36 bases long and in frame from the first base. From the germline V gene, CDR1 is SGHTA and CDR2 is FQGNSA. Library construction relied on PCR. The sequencing machine was an Illumina HiSeq 2500. To normalize quantification of the TCRbeta repertoire, the TCR libraries were built with molecular barcoding that relied on unique molecular identifiers. TCRdb passed the public sequencing reads through fastp at Q25 and MiXCR, retaining productive beta sequences. Here each entry gathers all rows of one CDR3 protein and keeps the most common genes and DNA. The sample table lists 380,000 or so distinct CDR3 sequences, about 14% of them with a count of one. Around 4.5% of the sample rests with the top ten.

This TCR derives from a human donor who donated a stem cell graft to a child with Fanconi anemia. The sequencing here drew on PBMCs, taken from the stem cell graft. The rearranged segments are TRBV7-2 and TRBJ2-7, with the D gene call left open. The CDR3 sequence is CASSLVRYEQYF. The DNA sequence is TGTGCCAGCAGCTTAGTACGGTACGAGCAGTACTTC.